The rows below give T cell receptor beta chains drawn from one sample of a study of T-cell memory formation after mild COVID-19. TCRdb recomputed calls from the 5' RACE reads with MiXCR, one row per CDR3 protein. The sample contains 120,000 to 150,000 distinct CDR3 sequences, about 6.1% of which appear only once. Sequencing was performed on PBMCs or a T cell subset sorted from them (not recorded which). Receptor source: an adult woman who had mild COVID-19 (a few samples of this study predate the infection). Cell type and time point are not known. Each CDR3 is given with its conserved first and last residue. The D gene is left open where the match is weak. Some rows have no size entry. The others give once, few or many, or a class for an expanded clone.

>TRBV12-3/TRBV12-4|-|many|TRBJ2-5
CASSLAGGTMWETQYF
TGTGCCAGCAGTTTAGCGGGGGGGACAATGTGGGAGACCCAGTACTTC
>TRBV9|TRBD1|few|TRBJ2-7
CASSVAPGQRSYEQYF
TGTGCCAGCAGCGTAGCTCCGGGACAGCGCTCCTACGAGCAGTACTTC
>TRBV29-1|TRBD2|many|TRBJ2-1
CSVGKLAGDAGEQFF
TGCAGCGTCGGGAAACTAGCGGGAGATGCGGGTGAGCAGTTCTTC
>TRBV24-1|TRBD1|few|TRBJ1-2
CATSDSTDREAPF
TGTGCCACCAGTGATTCCACTGACAGGGAAGCCCCCTTC
>TRBV18|-|many|TRBJ2-1
CASSPRPTVSDNEQFF
TGTGCCAGCTCACCACGGCCGACGGTGAGCGACAATGAGCAGTTCTTC
>TRBV12-3/TRBV12-4|-|many|TRBJ2-1
CASSLYEQFF
TGTGCCAGCAGTTTGTATGAGCAGTTCTTC
>TRBV7-2|-|few|TRBJ2-3
CASSLVSGVSDTQYF
TGTGCCAGCAGCTTAGTATCAGGGGTATCAGATACGCAGTATTTT
>TRBV12-3/TRBV12-4|TRBD1|few|TRBJ1-6
CASSSLGTGGNSPLHF
TGTGCCAGCAGTTCACTAGGGACAGGGGGTAATTCACCCCTCCACTTT
>TRBV11-2|-|many|TRBJ2-5
CASSTTQGPREEQETQYF
TGTGCCAGCAGCACCACACAGGGTCCAAGGGAAGAACAAGAGACCCAGTACTTC
>TRBV7-3|-|many|TRBJ2-2
CASSLSTGAVNTGELFF
TGTGCCAGCAGCTTAAGTACAGGAGCGGTGAACACCGGGGAGCTGTTTTTT
>TRBV19|TRBD1|-|TRBJ2-7
CASGADRDSYEQYF
TGTGCCAGTGGGGCGGACAGGGACTCCTACGAGCAGTACTTC
>TRBV12-3/TRBV12-4|-|many|TRBJ2-7
CASSLQVYEQYF
TGTGCCAGCAGTTTACAAGTCTACGAGCAGTACTTC
>TRBV12-3/TRBV12-4|-|-|TRBJ1-1
CASSQIRDKAFF
TGTGCCAGCAGCCAAATCCGGGACAAAGCTTTCTTT
>TRBV5-1|-|few|TRBJ2-1
CASSRELSSYNEQFF
TGCGCCAGCAGCCGAGAATTGAGCTCCTACAATGAGCAGTTCTTC
>TRBV5-1|-|-|TRBJ2-7
CASSLGGAQNEQYF
TGCGCCAGCAGCTTGGGGGGCGCCCAGAACGAGCAGTACTTC
>TRBV9|-|few|TRBJ2-7
CASSPWEVGPYEQYF
TGTGCCAGCAGCCCTTGGGAGGTCGGGCCGTACGAGCAGTACTTC
>TRBV6-6|TRBD1|few|TRBJ2-1
CASSQTAGQGGGEQFF
TGTGCCAGCAGCCAAACCGCGGGACAGGGGGGAGGAGAGCAGTTCTTC
>TRBV7-3|-|few|TRBJ1-1
CASSPRGGDTEAFF
TGTGCCAGCAGCCCTCGTGGAGGGGACACTGAAGCTTTCTTT
>TRBV20-1|TRBD2|few|TRBJ2-3
CSARDSSGDTDTQYF
TGCAGTGCTAGAGATTCTAGCGGGGATACAGATACGCAGTATTTT
>TRBV7-2|-|many|TRBJ2-5
CASSPLLGLETQYF
TGTGCCAGCAGCCCCCTCCTCGGGTTGGAGACCCAGTACTTC
>TRBV5-1|-|-|TRBJ1-1
CASSDWIGANTEAFF
TGCGCCAGCAGCGATTGGATAGGAGCGAACACTGAAGCTTTCTTT
>TRBV7-9|-|many|TRBJ2-3
CASSQGDTQYF
TGTGCCAGCAGCCAGGGGGATACGCAGTATTTT
>TRBV6-2/TRBV6-3|-|few|TRBJ2-1
CASNTLDWRSSYNEQFF
TGTGCCAGCAATACCCTGGACTGGCGGAGCTCCTACAATGAGCAGTTCTTC
>TRBV23-1|TRBD2|-|TRBJ2-3
CASSQSTSGTPRRPDTQYF
TGCGCCAGCAGTCAATCGACTAGCGGGACCCCTCGGAGGCCAGATACGCAGTATTTT
>TRBV20-1|TRBD2|-|TRBJ2-3
CSARGTSAPIMDTQYF
TGCAGTGCTAGAGGGACTAGCGCACCGATTATGGATACGCAGTATTTT
>TRBV7-2|-|many|TRBJ2-7
CASSLNPAYEQYF
TGTGCCAGCAGCTTAAACCCCGCCTACGAGCAGTACTTC
>TRBV18|-|-|TRBJ1-5
CASSGGGDQPQHF
TGTGCCAGCTCAGGGGGAGGGGATCAGCCCCAGCATTTT
>TRBV5-6|-|-|TRBJ1-1
CASSSFDRGGTEAFF
TGTGCCAGCAGCTCGTTCGACAGAGGTGGCACTGAAGCTTTCTTT
>TRBV12-3/TRBV12-4|TRBD1|many|TRBJ1-2
CASSWTGDGYTF
TGTGCCAGCAGCTGGACAGGGGATGGCTACACCTTC
>TRBV9|-|many|TRBJ2-7
CASSVEAGRYEQYF
TGTGCCAGCAGCGTAGAAGCAGGGAGATACGAGCAGTACTTC
>TRBV4-1|-|few|TRBJ1-2
CASSQGQYGYTF
TGCGCCAGCAGCCAAGGGCAGTATGGCTACACCTTC
>TRBV30|-|-|TRBJ1-2
CAWNFEGNYGYTF
TGTGCCTGGAACTTCGAAGGGAACTATGGCTACACCTTC
>TRBV19|-|many|TRBJ1-2
CASSIDTFLTGKYGYTF
TGTGCCAGTAGTATAGATACTTTCCTTACAGGGAAGTATGGCTACACCTTC
>TRBV28|-|-|TRBJ2-7
CASSTIYEQYF
TGTGCCAGCAGTACTATATACGAGCAGTACTTC
>TRBV5-5|-|few|TRBJ2-7
CASSSRASYEQYF
TGTGCCAGCAGCAGCAGGGCCTCTTACGAGCAGTACTTC
>TRBV7-2|TRBD1|-|TRBJ1-2
CASSLRQGTSGYTF
TGTGCCAGCAGCCTCCGACAGGGCACAAGCGGCTACACCTTC
>TRBV6-4|-|many|TRBJ2-1
CASSENIGGRSYNEQFF
TGTGCCAGCAGTGAAAATATTGGGGGCAGGTCGTACAATGAGCAGTTCTTC
>TRBV5-1|-|few|TRBJ2-1
CASSLDMPGNEQFF
TGCGCCAGCAGCTTGGATATGCCAGGGAATGAGCAGTTCTTC
>TRBV3-1|-|-|TRBJ2-5
CASSSTTKETQYF
TGTGCCAGCAGTTCGACAACGAAAGAGACCCAGTACTTC
>TRBV5-1|TRBD1|few|TRBJ2-7
CASSSRGQASSYEQYF
TGCGCCAGCAGCTCGCGCGGACAGGCTTCCTCCTACGAGCAGTACTTC
>TRBV7-9|-|many|TRBJ2-5
CASSSQQVRETQYF
TGTGCCAGCAGCTCCCAACAGGTTCGTGAGACCCAGTACTTC
>TRBV7-2|-|-|TRBJ2-7
CASSLRDLPTYEQYF
TGTGCCAGCAGCCTCCGGGACTTACCAACTTACGAGCAGTACTTC
>TRBV12-3/TRBV12-4|TRBD2|many|TRBJ2-5
CASSAGTNPFWQSETQYF
TGTGCCAGCAGTGCCGGGACTAACCCCTTTTGGCAATCCGAGACCCAGTACTTC
>TRBV5-1|-|many|TRBJ2-3
CASSLAGASGTDTQYF
TGCGCCAGCAGCTTGGCTGGGGCTAGCGGCACAGATACGCAGTATTTT
>TRBV6-6|-|many|TRBJ1-1
CASAGGITTEAFF
TGTGCCAGCGCAGGAGGCATCACGACTGAAGCTTTCTTT